Following are 13 T cell receptor beta chains from one sample sequenced in a study of CD8 T cells in ankylosing spondylitis. TCRdb used MiXCR to reprocess the 5' RACE reads, holding one entry per CDR3 protein. The table has about 360,000 distinct CDR3 sequences, 20% seen once. The sample consisted of blood, either unsorted or a sorted T cell fraction (not recorded which). The receptors originated from a male donor with ankylosing spondylitis or in good health (not recorded which).

This clonotype was seen a handful of times. The chain combines TRBV9 with TRBJ2-7; 12 nucleotides match TRBD2. The CDR3 runs to 13 residues. Per germline, CDR1 SGDLS and CDR2 YYNGEE. The junction had 2 bases not matched to a gene; V was cut back by 4 bases and J by 6 bases. CDR3 region: CASSRTSGAEQYF. The CDR3 nucleotides read TGTGCCAGCAGCAGGACTAGCGGGGCCGAGCAGTACTTC. Full variable domain (rest looked up from reference TRBV9 and TRBJ2-7): DSGVTQTPKHLITATGQRVTLRCSPRSGDLSVYWYQQSLDQGLQFLIQYYNGEERAKGNILERFSAQQFPDLHSELNLSSLELGDSALYFCASSRTSGAEQYFGPGTRLTVT.

This clonotype has a single count. CDR3 sequence reads: CASSDVRDPSGTDTQYF. The DNA for the CDR3 is TGTGCCAGCAGTGATGTAAGGGATCCTAGCGGCACAGATACGCAGTATTTT. V is TRBV6-1 and J is TRBJ2-3, with D perhaps matching TRBD2 (6 bases). This CDR3 has 17 residues. V lost 3 bases and J 1 base, leaving 17 bases between the germline ends. Per germline, CDR1 MNHNS and CDR2 SASEGT.

V is TRBV12-3 or TRBV12-4 and J is TRBJ2-7; possibly TRBD1 for D (5 bases). This CDR3 comprises 15 residues. Trimming shortened V by 2 bases and J by 0 bases, and 11 bases separated the two germline ends. This CDR3 reads CASSLYQDNSYEQYF. The CDR3 DNA reads TGTGCCAGCAGTTTATATCAGGACAACTCCTACGAGCAGTACTTC.

The chain employs TRBV27 and TRBJ2-2; TRBD2 might be the D (5 bases). The CDR3 loop spans 12 amino acids. CDR1 and CDR2 (germline): MNHEY, SMNVEV (reference sequence). V was shortened by 10 bases and J by 5 bases, with 11 bases between the two germline ends. DNA of the CDR3: TGTGCCACGCACGGGGAGACCGGGGAGCTGTTTTTT. Translated, it gives CATHGETGELFF.

This chain links TRBV12-3 or TRBV12-4 with TRBJ1-2; D remains unclear. The CDR3 spans 13 residues. With 3 bases removed from V and 5 bases from J, the gap between germline ends came to 10 bases. The CDR3 here is CASSLGEGYGYTF. In nucleotides, the CDR3 is TGTGCCAGCAGTTTGGGCGAAGGGTATGGCTACACCTTC.

A few counts support this clonotype. The V gene is TRBV6-1, the J gene TRBJ2-7, with TRBD2 as a possible D gene (5 bases). CDR1 and CDR2 (germline): MNHNS, SASEGT. The CDR3 consists of 14 residues. The V end was cut by 5 bases, the J end by 3 bases, with 14 bases between. CDR3 loop: CASSRTEVYYEQYF. CDR3 bases: TGTGCCAGCAGTCGGACGGAGGTCTACTACGAGCAGTACTTC.

V is TRBV12-3 or TRBV12-4 and J is TRBJ2-2; 9 bases match TRBD2. The CDR3 contains 16 residues. The trim removed 3 bases at V and 4 bases at J, leaving 6 bases unmatched. Written as DNA, the CDR3 is TGTGCCAGCAGTTTTTCTAGCGGGGTGGTCACCGGGGAGCTGTTTTTT. Translated, it gives CASSFSSGVVTGELFF.

Only a few counts were recorded for this clonotype. The chain has TRBV7-9 and TRBJ2-7; D is uncertain. Trimming shortened V by 6 bases and J by 6 bases, and 21 bases separated the two germline ends. The CDR3 totals 15 residues. From germline, CDR1 is SEHNR and CDR2 FQNEAQ (reference sequence). This CDR3 reads CASRQPNRPTGEQYF. The CDR3 DNA follows: TGTGCCAGCAGACAACCCAACCGCCCCACGGGCGAGCAGTACTTC.

The rearrangement uses TRBV29-1 and TRBJ1-1; no reliable D call. The CDR3 covers 12 residues. The germline V gene has CDR1 SQVTM and CDR2 ANQGSEA. V lost 3 bases to trimming and J lost 6 bases, with 11 bases between them. In nucleotides, the CDR3 is TGCAGCGTTGAGGCGGAAAGGGCTGAAGCTTTCTTT. This sequence encodes CSVEAERAEAFF.

The chain uses TRBV13 and TRBJ1-2; 8 bases align to TRBD1. Germline CDR1 is PRHDT and CDR2 is FYEKMQ (reference sequence). With V trimmed by 3 bases and J by 4 bases, 7 bases remained unmatched. The CDR3 runs to 15 residues. In DNA form, the CDR3 reads TGTGCCAGCAGCTTTCGACGTGGGACAGGCTATGGCTACACCTTC. Protein: CASSFRRGTGYGYTF.

This clonotype was observed at least ten times. The chain is built from TRBV4-2 and TRBJ2-1; no clear D gene. Trimming cost V 0 bases and J 5 bases, with 8 bases left between them. From germline, CDR1 is LGHNA and CDR2 YNFKEQ. The CDR3 extends over 14 amino acids. CDR3 in DNA: TGTGCCAGCAGCCAAGAGCATCAGAACAATGAGCAGTTCTTC. Translated, it gives CASSQEHQNNEQFF.

The rearrangement links TRBV12-3 or TRBV12-4 to TRBJ1-1; 12 bases fit TRBD1. V shed 2 bases and J 10 bases; nucleotides not matched to a gene: 8. The CDR3 extends over 15 amino acids. The DNA of the CDR3 is TGTGCCAGCAGTTTACGTACGGGACAGGGGGCTGCAGCTTTCTTT. This sequence encodes CASSLRTGQGAAAFF.

This clonotype was counted a few times. This chain uses TRBV12-3 or TRBV12-4 with TRBJ2-2; D gene uncertain. The V gene lost 6 bases and the J gene lost 3 bases, with 17 bases spanning the gap. This CDR3 comprises 16 residues. CDR3 sequence (DNA): TGTGCCAGCAGCCCCTCGGGCCGGGTTGACACCGGGGAGCTGTTTTTT. Protein: CASSPSGRVDTGELFF.